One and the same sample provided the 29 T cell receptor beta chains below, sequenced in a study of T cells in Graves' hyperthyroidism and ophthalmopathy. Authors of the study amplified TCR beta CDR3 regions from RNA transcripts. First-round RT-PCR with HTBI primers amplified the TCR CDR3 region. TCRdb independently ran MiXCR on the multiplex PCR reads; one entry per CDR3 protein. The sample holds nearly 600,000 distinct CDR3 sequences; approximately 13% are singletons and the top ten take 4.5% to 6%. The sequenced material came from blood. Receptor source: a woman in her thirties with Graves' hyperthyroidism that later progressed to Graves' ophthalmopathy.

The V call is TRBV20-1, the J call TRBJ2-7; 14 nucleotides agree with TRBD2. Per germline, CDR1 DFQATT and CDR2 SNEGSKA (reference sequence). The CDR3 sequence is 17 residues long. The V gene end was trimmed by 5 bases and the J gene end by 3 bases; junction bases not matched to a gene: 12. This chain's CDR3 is CSASGLAGVPGGYEQYF. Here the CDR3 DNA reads TGCAGTGCTTCGGGACTAGCGGGAGTCCCCGGGGGCTACGAGCAGTACTTC.

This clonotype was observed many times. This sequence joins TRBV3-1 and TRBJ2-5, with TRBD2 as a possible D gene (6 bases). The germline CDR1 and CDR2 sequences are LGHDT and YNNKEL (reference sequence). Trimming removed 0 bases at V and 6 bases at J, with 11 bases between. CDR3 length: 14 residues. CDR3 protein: CASSQEAGRQTQYF. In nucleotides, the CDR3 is TGTGCCAGCAGCCAAGAGGCGGGGAGGCAGACCCAGTACTTC.

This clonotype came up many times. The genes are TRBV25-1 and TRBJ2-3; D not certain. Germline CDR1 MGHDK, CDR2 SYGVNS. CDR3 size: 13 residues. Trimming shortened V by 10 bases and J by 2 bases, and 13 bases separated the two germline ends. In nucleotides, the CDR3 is TGTGCCACCTCTTTAGAGTCCACAGATACGCAGTATTTT. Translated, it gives CATSLESTDTQYF.

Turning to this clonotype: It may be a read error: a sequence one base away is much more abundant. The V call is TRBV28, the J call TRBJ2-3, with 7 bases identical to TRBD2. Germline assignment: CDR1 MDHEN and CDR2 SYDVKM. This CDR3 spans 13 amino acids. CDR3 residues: CATRKTSTDAQYF. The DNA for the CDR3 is TGTGCTACTAGGAAGACTAGCACAGATGCGCAGTATTTT.

The CDR3 region has the DNA TGTGCCACCAGTATGGGACCTCAAGAGACCCAGTACTTC. Residues: CATSMGPQETQYF. The chain recombines TRBV11-3 with TRBJ2-5; either TRBD1 or TRBD2 may fit D (5 bases each). The V gene lost 10 bases and the J gene lost 2 bases, with 14 bases spanning the gap. The CDR3 is 13 amino acids. Germline V gene data show CDR1 as SGHNT and CDR2 as YENEEA.

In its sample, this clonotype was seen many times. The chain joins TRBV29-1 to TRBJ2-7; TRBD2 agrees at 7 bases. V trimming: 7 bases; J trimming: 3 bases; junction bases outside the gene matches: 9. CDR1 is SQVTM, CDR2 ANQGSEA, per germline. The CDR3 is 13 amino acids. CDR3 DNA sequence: TGCAGCGGGATAAGCGGGACTGACTACGAGCAGTACTTC. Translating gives CSGISGTDYEQYF.

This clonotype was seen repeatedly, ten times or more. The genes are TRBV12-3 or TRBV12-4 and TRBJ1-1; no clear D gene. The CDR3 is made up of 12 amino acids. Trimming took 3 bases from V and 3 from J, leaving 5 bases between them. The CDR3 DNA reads TGTGCCAGCAGTTTTTTGGACACTGAAGCTTTCTTT. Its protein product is CASSFLDTEAFF.

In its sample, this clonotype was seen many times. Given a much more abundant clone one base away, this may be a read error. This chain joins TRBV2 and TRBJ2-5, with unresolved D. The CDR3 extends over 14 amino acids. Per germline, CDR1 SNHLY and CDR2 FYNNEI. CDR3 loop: CVSSEWQSWETQYF. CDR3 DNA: TGTGTCAGCAGTGAATGGCAGTCTTGGGAGACCCAGTACTTC.

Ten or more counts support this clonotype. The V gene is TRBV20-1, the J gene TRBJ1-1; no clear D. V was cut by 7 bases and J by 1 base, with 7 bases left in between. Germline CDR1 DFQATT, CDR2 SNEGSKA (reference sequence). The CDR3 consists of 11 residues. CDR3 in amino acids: CSVRPNTEAFF. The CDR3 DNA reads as TGCAGTGTCCGACCGAACACTGAAGCTTTCTTT.

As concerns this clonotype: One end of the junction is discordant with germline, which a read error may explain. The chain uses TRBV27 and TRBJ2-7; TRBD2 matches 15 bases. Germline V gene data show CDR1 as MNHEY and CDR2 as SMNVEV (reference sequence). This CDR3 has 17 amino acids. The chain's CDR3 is CANSSGLAGGASYEQYF. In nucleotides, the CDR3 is TGTGCCAACAGTTCAGGACTAGCGGGAGGGGCGTCCTACGAGCAGTACTTC.

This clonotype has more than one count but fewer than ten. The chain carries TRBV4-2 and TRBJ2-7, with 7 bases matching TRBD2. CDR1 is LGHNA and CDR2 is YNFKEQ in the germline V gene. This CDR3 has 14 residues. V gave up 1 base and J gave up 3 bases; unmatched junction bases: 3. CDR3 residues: CASSQAAGVYEQYF. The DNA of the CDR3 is TGTGCCAGCAGCCAAGCGGCGGGAGTCTACGAGCAGTACTTC.

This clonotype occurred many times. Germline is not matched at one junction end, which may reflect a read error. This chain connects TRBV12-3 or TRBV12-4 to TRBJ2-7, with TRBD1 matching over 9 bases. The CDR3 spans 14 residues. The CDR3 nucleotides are TGTGCCAGCAGTTTAGGGGACAGGGCCTACGGGCAGTACTTC. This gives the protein CASSLGDRAYGQYF.

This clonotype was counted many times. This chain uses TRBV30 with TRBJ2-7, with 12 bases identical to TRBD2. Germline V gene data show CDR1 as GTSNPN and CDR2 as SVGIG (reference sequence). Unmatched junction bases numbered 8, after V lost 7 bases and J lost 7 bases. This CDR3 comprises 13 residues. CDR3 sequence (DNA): TGTGCCTTGCGACTAGCGGGAGTGGGGGAGCAGTACTTC. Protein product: CALRLAGVGEQYF.

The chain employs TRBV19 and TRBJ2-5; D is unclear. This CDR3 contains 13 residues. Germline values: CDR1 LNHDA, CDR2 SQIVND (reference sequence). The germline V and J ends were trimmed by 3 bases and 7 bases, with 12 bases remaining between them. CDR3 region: CASSIRRSLTQYF. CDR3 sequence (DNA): TGTGCCAGTAGTATCCGGCGGTCCTTGACCCAGTACTTC. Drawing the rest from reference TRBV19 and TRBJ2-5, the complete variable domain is DGGITQSPKYLFRKEGQNVTLSCEQNLNHDAMYWYRQDPGQGLRLIYYSQIVNDFQKGDIAEGYSVSREKKESFPLTVTSAQKNPTAFYLCASSIRRSLTQYFGPGTRLLVL.

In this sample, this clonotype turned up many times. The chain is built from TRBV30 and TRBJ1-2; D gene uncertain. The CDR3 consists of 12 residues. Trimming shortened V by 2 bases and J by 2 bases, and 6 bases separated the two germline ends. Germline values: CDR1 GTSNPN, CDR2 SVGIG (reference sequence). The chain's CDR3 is CAWSSGNYGYTF. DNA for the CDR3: TGTGCCTGGAGTTCAGGAAACTATGGCTACACCTTC.

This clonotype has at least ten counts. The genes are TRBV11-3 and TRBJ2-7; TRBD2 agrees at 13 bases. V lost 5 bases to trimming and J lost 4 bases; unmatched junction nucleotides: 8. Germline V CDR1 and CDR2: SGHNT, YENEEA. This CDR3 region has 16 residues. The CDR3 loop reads CASSGGLAGKSYEQYF. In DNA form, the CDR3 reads TGTGCCAGCAGCGGGGGACTAGCGGGGAAGAGTTACGAGCAGTACTTC.

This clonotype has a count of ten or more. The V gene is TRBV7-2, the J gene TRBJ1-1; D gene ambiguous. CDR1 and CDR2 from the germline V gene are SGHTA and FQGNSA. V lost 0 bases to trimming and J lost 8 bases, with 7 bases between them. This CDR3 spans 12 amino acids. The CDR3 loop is CASSLAFQEAFF. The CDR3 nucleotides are TGTGCCAGCAGCTTAGCCTTCCAGGAAGCTTTCTTT.

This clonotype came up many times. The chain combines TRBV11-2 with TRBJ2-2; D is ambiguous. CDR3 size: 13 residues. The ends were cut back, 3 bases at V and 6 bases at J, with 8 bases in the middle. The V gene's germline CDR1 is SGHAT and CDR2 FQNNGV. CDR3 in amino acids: CASSLLRAGELFF. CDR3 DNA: TGTGCCAGCAGCTTGCTACGTGCCGGGGAGCTGTTTTTT.

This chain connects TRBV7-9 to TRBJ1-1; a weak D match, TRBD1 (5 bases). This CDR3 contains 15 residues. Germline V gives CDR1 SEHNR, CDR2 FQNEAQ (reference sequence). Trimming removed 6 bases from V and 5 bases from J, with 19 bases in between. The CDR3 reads CASRGGRTFGTEAFF. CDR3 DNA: TGTGCCAGCAGGGGGGGAAGGACATTCGGTACTGAAGCTTTCTTT.

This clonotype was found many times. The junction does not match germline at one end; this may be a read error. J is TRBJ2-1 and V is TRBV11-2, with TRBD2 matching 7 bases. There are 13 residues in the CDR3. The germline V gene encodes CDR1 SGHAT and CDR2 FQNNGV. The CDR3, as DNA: TGTGCCAGCAGGTTAGCGGGTTACAATGAGCAGTTCTTC. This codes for CASRLAGYNEQFF.

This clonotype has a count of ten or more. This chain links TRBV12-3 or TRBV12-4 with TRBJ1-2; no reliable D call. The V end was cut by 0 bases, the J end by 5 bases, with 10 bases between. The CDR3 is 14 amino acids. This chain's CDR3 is CASSLAGGNYGYTF. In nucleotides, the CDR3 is TGTGCCAGCAGTTTAGCGGGCGGGAATTATGGCTACACCTTC.

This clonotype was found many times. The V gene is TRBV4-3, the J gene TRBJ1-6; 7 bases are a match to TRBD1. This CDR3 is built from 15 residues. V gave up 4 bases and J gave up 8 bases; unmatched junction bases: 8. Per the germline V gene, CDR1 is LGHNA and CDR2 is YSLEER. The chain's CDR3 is CASSLRQGDYSPLHF. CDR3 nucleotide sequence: TGCGCCAGCAGCCTCCGACAGGGAGATTATTCACCCCTCCACTTT.

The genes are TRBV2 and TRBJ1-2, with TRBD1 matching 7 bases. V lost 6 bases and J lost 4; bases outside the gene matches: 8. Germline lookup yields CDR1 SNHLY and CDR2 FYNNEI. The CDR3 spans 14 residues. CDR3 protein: CASRGTVGSYGYTF. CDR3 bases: TGTGCCAGCAGGGGGACAGTCGGAAGCTATGGCTACACCTTC.

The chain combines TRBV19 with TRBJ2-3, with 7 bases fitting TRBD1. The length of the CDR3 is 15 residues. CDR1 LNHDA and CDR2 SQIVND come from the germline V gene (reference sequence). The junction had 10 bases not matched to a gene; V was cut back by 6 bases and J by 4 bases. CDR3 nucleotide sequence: TGTGCCAGTAGGAGGGGGCCGGTACGCTCAGATACGCAGTATTTT. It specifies CASRRGPVRSDTQYF.

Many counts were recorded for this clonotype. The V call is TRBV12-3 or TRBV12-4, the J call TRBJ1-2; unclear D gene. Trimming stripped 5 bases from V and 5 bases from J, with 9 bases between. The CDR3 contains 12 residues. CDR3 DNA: TGTGCCAGCAGTCCCCGTAGGTATGGCTACACCTTC. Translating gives CASSPRRYGYTF.

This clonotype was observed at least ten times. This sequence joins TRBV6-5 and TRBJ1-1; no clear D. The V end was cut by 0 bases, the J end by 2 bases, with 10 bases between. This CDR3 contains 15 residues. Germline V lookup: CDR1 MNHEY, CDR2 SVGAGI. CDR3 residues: CASSYSNPGNTEAFF. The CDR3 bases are TGTGCCAGCAGTTACTCGAACCCTGGCAACACTGAAGCTTTCTTT.

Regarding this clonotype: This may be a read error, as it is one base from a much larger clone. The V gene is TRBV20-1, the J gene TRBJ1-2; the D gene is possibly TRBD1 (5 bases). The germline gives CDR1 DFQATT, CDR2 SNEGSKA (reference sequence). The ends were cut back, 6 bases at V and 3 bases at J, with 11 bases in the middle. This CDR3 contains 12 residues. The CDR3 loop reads CSAKGTHYGYTF. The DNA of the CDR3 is TGCAGTGCAAAAGGGACGCACTATGGCTACACCTTC.

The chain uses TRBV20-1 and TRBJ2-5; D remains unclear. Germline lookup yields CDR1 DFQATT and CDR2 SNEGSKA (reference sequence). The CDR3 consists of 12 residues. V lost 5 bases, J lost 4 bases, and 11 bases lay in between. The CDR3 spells CSAPTVRETQYF. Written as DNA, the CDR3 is TGCAGTGCTCCCACAGTGAGAGAGACCCAGTACTTC.

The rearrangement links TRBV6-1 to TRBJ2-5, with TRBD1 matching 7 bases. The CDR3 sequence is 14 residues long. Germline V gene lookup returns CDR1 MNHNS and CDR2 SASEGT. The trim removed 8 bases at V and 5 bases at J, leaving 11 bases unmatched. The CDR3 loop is CASRLDRERETQYF. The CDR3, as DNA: TGTGCCAGCCGCCTAGACAGGGAACGGGAGACCCAGTACTTC.